This T cell receptor beta chain was observed in a study of PD-1 blockade in classical Hodgkin lymphoma. Whole-study findings and limits: Baseline TCR diversity was reportedly lower in newly diagnosed patients than healthy donors. In CD4+ cells, TCR diversity went up significantly by C4D1, but in CD8+ cells it did not. Why repertoires differed is undefined; disease activity or prior therapy possibly contributed. Complete responders matched newly diagnosed patients in baseline diversity.

Only in-frame clones appear in the TCRdb table, and some are missing; sequencing was by immunoSEQ multiplex PCR. Here the sample spans under 25,000 clones, 76% being singletons. The time point denotes: cycle 4 day 1 (C4D1), after 6 weeks of nivolumab. All the patients suffered relapse after autologous stem cell transplantation, and brentuximab vedotin exposure differed. As to this clone: Its specificity is unknown.

CDR3 length: 16 amino acids. V was trimmed by 0 bases and J by 5 bases, leaving 15 bases between them. Germline V gives CDR1 KGHSH, CDR2 LQKENI. The V gene is TRBV18, the J gene TRBJ2-3; weak D call: TRBD1 (7 bases). This specimen consisted of peripheral blood mononuclear cells (PBMCs), obtained before the fourth cycle of nivolumab. This receptor was identified in a human donor with classical Hodgkin lymphoma. CDR3 sequence (DNA): TGTGCCAGCTCACCACCGGTGAGACAGGGAGGAGATACGCAGTATTTT. Protein sequence: CASSPPVRQGGDTQYF.